This T cell receptor (beta chain) originates from a study of T cells after yellow fever vaccination. Study-level results: Repertoires obtained by FACS sorting could include abundant clonotypes that entered as contaminants from the bulk population. Clones that expanded after primary vaccination mostly reappeared after the booster (96% CD4, 88% CD8).

Generation of TCR cDNA used 5'RACE template switching (which added a universal primer site and UMIs). Using its own MiXCR run on the 5' RACE reads, TCRdb lists one record per CDR3 protein. Among 360,000 or so distinct CDR3 sequences listed, roughly 11% were seen once. This clonotype was found a few times. Its antigen remains unknown. Germline V CDR1 and CDR2: SGHRS, YFSETQ. V lost 3 bases to trimming and J lost 3 bases, with 12 bases between them. This CDR3 has 15 residues. Here the sequenced sample was PBMCs, taken on the day of the first yellow fever vaccination. V usage is TRBV5-1 and J usage is TRBJ1-4; D possibly corresponds to TRBD1 (5 bases). This TCR derives from a man between 18 and 35 years old who received the YFV17D yellow fever vaccine. The DNA for the CDR3 is TGCGCCAGCAGCTCTCAGGGTACAGCTAATGAAAAACTGTTTTTT. Amino acid sequence: CASSSQGTANEKLFF.